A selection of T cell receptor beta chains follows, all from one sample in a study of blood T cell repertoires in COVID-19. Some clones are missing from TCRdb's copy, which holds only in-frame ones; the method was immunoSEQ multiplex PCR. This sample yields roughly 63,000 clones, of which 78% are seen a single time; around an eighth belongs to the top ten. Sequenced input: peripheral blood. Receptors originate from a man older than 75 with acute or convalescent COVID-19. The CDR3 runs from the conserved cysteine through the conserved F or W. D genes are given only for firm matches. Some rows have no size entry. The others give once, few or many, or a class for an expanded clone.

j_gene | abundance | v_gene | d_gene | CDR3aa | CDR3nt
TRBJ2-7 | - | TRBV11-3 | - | CASSQGSYEQYF | TGTGCCAGCAGCCAGGGGTCCTACGAGCAGTACTTC
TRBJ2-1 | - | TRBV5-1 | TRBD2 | CASSLEGLRAGVSYNEQFF | TGCGCCAGCAGCTTGGAGGGGCTGCGAGCGGGAGTGTCCTACAATGAGCAGTTCTTC
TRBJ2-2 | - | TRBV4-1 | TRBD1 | CASSRVPGQGGTGELFF | TGCGCCAGCAGCCGCGTCCCGGGACAGGGTGGCACCGGGGAGCTGTTTTTT
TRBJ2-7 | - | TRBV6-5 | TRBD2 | CASRGLAGDYEQYF | TGTGCCAGCAGAGGACTAGCGGGGGACTACGAGCAGTACTTC
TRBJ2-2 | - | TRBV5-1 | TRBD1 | CASSRQGLNTGELFF | TGCGCCAGCAGCCGACAGGGCTTGAACACCGGGGAGCTGTTTTTT
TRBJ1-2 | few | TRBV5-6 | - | CASSPGTYGYTF | TGTGCCAGCAGCCCGGGAACGTATGGCTACACCTTC
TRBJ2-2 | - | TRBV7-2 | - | CARLSNTGELFF | TGTGCCAGACTATCGAACACCGGGGAGCTGTTTTTT
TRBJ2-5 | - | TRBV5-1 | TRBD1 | CASAGTVGETQYF | TGCGCCAGCGCTGGGACAGTAGGAGAGACCCAGTACTTC
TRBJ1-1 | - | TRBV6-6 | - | CASSYQGNTEAFF | TGTGCCAGCAGTTATCAGGGAAACACTGAAGCTTTCTTT
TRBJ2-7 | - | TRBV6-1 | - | CASREAVTYEQYF | TGTGCCAGCAGGGAAGCTGTTACCTACGAGCAGTACTTC
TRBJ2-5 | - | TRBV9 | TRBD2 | CASSEGGAGLAFQETQYF | TGTGCCAGCAGCGAGGGAGGGGCAGGACTAGCGTTTCAAGAGACCCAGTACTTC